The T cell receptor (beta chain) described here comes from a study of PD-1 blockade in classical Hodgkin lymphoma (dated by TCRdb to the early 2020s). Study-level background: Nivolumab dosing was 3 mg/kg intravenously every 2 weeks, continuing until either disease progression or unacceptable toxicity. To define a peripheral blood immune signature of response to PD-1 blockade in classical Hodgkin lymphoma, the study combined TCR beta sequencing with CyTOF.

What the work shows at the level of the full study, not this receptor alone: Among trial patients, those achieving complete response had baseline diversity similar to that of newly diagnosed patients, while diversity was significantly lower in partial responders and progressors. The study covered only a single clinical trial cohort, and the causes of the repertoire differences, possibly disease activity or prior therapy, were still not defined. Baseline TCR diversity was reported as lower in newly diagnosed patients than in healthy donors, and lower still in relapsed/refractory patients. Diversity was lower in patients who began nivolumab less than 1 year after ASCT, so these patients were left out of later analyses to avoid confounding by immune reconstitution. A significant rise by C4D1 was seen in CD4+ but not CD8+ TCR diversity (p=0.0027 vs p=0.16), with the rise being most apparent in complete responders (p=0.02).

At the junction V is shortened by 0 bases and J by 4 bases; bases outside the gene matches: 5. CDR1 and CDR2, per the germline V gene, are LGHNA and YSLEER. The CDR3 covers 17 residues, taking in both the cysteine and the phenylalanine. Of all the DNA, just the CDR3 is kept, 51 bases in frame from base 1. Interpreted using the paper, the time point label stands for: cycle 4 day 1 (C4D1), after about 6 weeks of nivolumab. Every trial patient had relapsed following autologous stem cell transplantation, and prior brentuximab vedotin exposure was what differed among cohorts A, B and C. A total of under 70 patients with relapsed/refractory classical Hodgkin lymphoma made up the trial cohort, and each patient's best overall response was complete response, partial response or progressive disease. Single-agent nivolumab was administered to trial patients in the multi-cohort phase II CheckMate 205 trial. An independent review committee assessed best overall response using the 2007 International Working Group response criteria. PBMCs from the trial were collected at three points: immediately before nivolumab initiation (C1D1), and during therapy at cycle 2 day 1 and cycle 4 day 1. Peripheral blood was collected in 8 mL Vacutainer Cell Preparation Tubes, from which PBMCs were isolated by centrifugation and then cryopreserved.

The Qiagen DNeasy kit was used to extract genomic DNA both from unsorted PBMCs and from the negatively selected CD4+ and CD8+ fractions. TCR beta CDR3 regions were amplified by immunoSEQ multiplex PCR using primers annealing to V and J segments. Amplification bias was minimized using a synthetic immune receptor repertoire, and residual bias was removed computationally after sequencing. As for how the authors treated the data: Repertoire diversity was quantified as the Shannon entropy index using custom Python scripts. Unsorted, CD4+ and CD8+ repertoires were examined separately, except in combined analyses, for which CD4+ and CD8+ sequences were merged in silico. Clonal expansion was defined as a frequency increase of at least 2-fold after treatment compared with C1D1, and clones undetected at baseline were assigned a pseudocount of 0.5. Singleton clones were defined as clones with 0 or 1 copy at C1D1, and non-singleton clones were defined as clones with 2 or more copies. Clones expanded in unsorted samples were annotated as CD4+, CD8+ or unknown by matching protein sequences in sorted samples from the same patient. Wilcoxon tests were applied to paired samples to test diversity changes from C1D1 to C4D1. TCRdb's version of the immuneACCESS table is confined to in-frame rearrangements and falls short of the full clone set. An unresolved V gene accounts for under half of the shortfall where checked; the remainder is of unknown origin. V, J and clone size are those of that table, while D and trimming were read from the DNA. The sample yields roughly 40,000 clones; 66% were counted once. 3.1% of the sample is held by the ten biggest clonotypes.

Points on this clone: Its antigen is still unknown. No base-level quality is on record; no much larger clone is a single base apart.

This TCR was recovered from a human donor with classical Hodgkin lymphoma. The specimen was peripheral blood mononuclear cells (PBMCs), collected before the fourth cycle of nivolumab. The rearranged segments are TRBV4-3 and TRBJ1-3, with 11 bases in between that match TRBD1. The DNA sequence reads TGCGCCAGCAGCCAAGATATAGGGGACAGGGGGGGAAACACCATATATTTT. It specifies CASSQDIGDRGGNTIYF.